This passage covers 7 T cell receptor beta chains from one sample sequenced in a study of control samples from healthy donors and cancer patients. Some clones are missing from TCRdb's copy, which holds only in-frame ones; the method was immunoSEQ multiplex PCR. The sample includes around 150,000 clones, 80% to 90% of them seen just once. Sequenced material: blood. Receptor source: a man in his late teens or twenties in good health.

The CDR3 nucleotides are TGTGCCAGCAGCTTAGGATCAGGGACCCAGTACTTC. Amino acids: CASSLGSGTQYF. The J gene is TRBJ2-5, the V gene TRBV7-8; no reliable D call. The CDR3 covers 12 residues. V lost 1 base and J lost 7, with 7 bases in between. Germline assignment: CDR1 SGHVS and CDR2 FQNEAQ.

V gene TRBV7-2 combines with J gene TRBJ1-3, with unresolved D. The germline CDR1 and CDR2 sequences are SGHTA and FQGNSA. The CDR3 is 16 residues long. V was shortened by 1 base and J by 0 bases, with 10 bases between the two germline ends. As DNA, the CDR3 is TGTGCCAGCAGCTTAGGACCCCTGGACTCTGGAAACACCATATATTTT. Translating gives CASSLGPLDSGNTIYF.

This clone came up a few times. The CDR3 reads CASSIGGAVSTDTQYF. CDR3 nucleotides: TGTGCCAGTAGTATAGGGGGGGCGGTCAGCACAGATACGCAGTATTTT. V gene TRBV19 combines with J gene TRBJ2-3; possibly TRBD1 or TRBD2 for D (6 bases each). CDR3 length: 16 residues. The V gene's germline CDR1 is LNHDA and CDR2 SQIVND (reference sequence). Trimming shortened V by 1 base and J by 0 bases, and 11 bases separated the two germline ends.

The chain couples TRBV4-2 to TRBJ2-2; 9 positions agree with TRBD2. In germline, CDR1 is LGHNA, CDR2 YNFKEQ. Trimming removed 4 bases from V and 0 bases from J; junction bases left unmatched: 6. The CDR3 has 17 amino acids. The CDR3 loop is CASSLGAGGPNTGELFF. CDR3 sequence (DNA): TGTGCCAGCAGCCTGGGAGCGGGGGGCCCGAACACCGGGGAGCTGTTTTTT.

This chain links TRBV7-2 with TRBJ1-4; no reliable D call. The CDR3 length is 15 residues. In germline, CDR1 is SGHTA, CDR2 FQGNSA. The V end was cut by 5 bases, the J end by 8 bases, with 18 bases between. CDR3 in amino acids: CASSNSLALGEKLFF. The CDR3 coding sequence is TGTGCCAGCAGCAATTCCTTGGCCCTCGGAGAAAAACTGTTTTTT.

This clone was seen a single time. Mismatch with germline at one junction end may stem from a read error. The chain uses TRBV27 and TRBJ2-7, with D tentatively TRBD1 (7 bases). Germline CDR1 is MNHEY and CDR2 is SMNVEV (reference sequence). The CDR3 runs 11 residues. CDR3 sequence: CTTHQGGEQYF. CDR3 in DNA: TGCACCACTCACCAGGGGGGTGAGCAGTACTTC.

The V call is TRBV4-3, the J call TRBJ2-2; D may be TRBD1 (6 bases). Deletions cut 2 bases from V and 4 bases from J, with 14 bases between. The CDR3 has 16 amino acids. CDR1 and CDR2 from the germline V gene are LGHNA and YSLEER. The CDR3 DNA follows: TGCGCCAGCAGCCAAAATACCGGGACAAGCACCGGGGAGCTGTTTTTT. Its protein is CASSQNTGTSTGELFF.